Listed below are T cell receptor beta chains from one sample, sequenced in a study of shared clonotypes between healthy human individuals. Clones were read by immunoSEQ multiplex PCR, and TCRdb kept only the in-frame ones, dropping some. Of roughly 700,000 clones listed, about 74% were seen once; the top ten hold over 1.5%. Sequencing was done on a sample of memory CD4+ T cells sorted from blood. The receptors derive from a woman aged 30 to 39 in good health. CDR3s include the opening cysteine and the closing phenylalanine or tryptophan. D genes are given only for firm matches. Clone size is given for some rows only: seen once, a few or many times, or a class if the clone is expanded.

V gene,J gene,clone size,D gene,CDR3 protein,CDR3 DNA
TRBV4-1,TRBJ2-1,.,TRBD2,CASSQEGLGTSGSNEQFF,TGCGCCAGCAGCCAAGAGGGATTGGGGACTAGCGGTTCCAATGAGCAGTTCTTC
TRBV6-1,TRBJ2-7,.,TRBD2,CASGPGLAATYEQYF,TGTGCCAGCGGACCGGGACTAGCGGCAACCTACGAGCAGTACTTC
TRBV10-1,TRBJ2-7,.,TRBD2,CASSEGRREIYEQYF,TGCGCCAGCAGTGAGGGTCGGCGGGAGATCTACGAGCAGTACTTC
TRBV10-1,TRBJ1-2,.,.,CASSEGTTYGYTF,TGCGCCAGCAGTGAAGGGACCACCTATGGCTACACCTTC
TRBV4-2,TRBJ2-7,.,.,CASSQVSADTYEQYF,TGTGCCAGCAGCCAAGTGTCCGCCGATACCTACGAGCAGTACTTC
TRBV27,TRBJ2-7,.,TRBD2,CASSLTSFPYEQYF,TGTGCCAGCAGCCTGACTAGCTTCCCCTACGAGCAGTACTTC
TRBV28,TRBJ1-2,.,.,CASSLAVQNYGYTF,TGTGCCAGCAGTTTGGCCGTTCAGAACTATGGCTACACCTTC
TRBV6-5,TRBJ1-2,.,.,CASRTSNYGYTF,TGTGCCAGCAGGACATCTAACTATGGCTACACCTTC
TRBV11-2,TRBJ2-1,.,TRBD2,CASSKGGLAGPEQFF,TGTGCCAGCAGCAAGGGCGGACTAGCCGGTCCGGAGCAGTTCTTC
TRBV15,TRBJ1-1,once,.,CATSSILRDTLNTEAFF,TGTGCCACCAGCTCCATCCTCCGGGACACTCTGAACACTGAAGCTTTCTTT
TRBV4-2,TRBJ1-5,.,.,CASSQASGTNQPQHF,TGTGCCAGCAGCCAAGCTTCGGGGACGAATCAGCCCCAGCATTTT
TRBV18,TRBJ1-2,.,TRBD1,CASSPDRSNGYTF,TGTGCCAGCTCACCGGACAGGTCTAATGGCTACACCTTC
TRBV6-1,TRBJ1-5,.,.,CASSPPDRSYQPQHF,TGTGCCAGCAGTCCCCCCGACAGAAGCTATCAGCCCCAGCATTTT
TRBV7-6,TRBJ2-3,.,.,CASSPQSGTSTDTQYF,TGTGCCAGCAGCCCCCAAAGTGGAACTAGCACAGATACGCAGTATTTT
TRBV29-1,TRBJ2-1,.,TRBD2,CSVDKLSGRRANEQFF,TGCAGCGTTGACAAACTGAGCGGGAGAAGGGCCAATGAGCAGTTCTTC
TRBV10-3,TRBJ1-5,.,.,CAAGAGNQPQHF,TGTGCCGCAGGGGCGGGAAATCAGCCCCAGCATTTT
TRBV28,TRBJ2-5,.,.,CASGAVQETQYF,TGTGCCAGCGGGGCAGTCCAAGAGACCCAGTACTTC
TRBV7-9,TRBJ2-7,.,TRBD2,CASSLLAGGPYEQYF,TGTGCCAGCAGCTTACTAGCGGGAGGGCCCTACGAGCAGTACTTC
TRBV30,TRBJ1-1,once,.,CAWDRGMNTEAFF,TGTGCCTGGGACAGAGGGATGAACACTGAAGCTTTCTTT
TRBV5-1,TRBJ2-7,.,.,CASSMGVTYEQYF,TGCGCCAGCAGCATGGGAGTAACCTACGAGCAGTACTTC
TRBV14,TRBJ2-2,.,.,CASSRTYGGNTGELFF,TGTGCCAGCAGCCGAACTTACGGGGGAAACACCGGGGAGCTGTTTTTT